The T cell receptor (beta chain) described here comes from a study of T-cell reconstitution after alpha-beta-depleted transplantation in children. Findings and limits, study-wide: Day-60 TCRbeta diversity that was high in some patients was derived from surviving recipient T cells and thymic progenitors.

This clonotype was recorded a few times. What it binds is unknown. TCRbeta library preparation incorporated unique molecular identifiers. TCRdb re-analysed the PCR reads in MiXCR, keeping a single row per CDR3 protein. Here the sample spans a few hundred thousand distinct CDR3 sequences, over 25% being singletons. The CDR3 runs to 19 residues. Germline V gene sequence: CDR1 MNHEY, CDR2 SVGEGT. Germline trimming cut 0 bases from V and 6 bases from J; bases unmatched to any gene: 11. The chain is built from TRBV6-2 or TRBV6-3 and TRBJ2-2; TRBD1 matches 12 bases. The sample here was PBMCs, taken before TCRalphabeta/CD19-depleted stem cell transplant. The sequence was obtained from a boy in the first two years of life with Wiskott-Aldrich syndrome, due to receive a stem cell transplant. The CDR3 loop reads CASSYSIFRDRGLSGELFF. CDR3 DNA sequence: TGTGCCAGCAGTTACTCGATTTTTAGGGACAGGGGGCTTTCCGGGGAGCTGTTTTTT.